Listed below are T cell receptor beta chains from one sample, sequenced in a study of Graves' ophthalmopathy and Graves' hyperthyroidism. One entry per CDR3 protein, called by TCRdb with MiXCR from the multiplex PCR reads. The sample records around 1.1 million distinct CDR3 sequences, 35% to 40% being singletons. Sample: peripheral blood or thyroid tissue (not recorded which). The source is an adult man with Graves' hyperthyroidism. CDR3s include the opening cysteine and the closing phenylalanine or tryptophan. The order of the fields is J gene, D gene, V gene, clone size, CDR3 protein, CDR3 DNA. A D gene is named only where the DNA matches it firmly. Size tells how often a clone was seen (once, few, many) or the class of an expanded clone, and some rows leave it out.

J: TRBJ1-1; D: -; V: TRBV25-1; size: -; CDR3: CASSDLTVRTNTEAFF; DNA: TGTGCCAGCAGTGACCTGACAGTAAGGACGAACACTGAAGCTTTCTTT
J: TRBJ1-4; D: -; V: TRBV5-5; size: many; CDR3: CASSYRQATNEKLFF; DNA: TGTGCCAGCAGTTATCGACAGGCAACTAATGAAAAACTGTTTTTT
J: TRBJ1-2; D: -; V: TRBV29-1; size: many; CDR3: CSVEVGQYGYTF; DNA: TGCAGCGTTGAAGTCGGACAATATGGCTACACCTTC
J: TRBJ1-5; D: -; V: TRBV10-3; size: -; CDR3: CAIWGGGPQHF; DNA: TGTGCCATTTGGGGCGGGGGGCCCCAGCATTTT
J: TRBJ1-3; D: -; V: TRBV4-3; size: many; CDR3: CASSQALPGGTIYF; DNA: TGCGCCAGCAGCCAAGCACTTCCGGGTGGCACCATATATTTT
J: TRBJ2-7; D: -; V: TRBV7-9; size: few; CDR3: CASSPVLSPYEQYF; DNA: TGTGCCAGCAGCCCAGTTTTGTCCCCCTACGAGCAGTACTTC
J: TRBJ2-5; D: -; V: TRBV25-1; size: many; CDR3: CASSDLQDREETQYF; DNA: TGTGCCAGCAGTGATCTACAGGACCGCGAAGAGACCCAGTACTTC
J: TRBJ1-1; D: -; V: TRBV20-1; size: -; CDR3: CSARRAQSYTEAFF; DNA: TGCAGTGCTAGGCGGGCACAGAGCTACACTGAAGCTTTCTTT
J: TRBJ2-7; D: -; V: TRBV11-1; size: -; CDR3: CASSLVSVRTYEQYF; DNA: TGTGCCAGCAGCTTAGTATCTGTTAGGACCTACGAGCAGTACTTC
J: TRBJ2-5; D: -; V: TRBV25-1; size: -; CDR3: CASSYSRDIQETQYF; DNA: TGTGCCAGCAGTTACTCGAGAGATATCCAAGAGACCCAGTACTTC
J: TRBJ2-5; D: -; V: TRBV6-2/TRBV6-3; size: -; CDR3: CASSYQRTRQETQYF; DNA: TGTGCCAGCAGTTACCAGCGGACGCGCCAAGAGACCCAGTACTTC
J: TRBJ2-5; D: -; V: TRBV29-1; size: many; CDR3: CSVEEGQGWGETQYF; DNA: TGCAGCGTTGAAGAGGGGCAGGGGTGGGGAGAGACCCAGTACTTC